This entry lists 31 T cell receptor beta chains sequenced from one sample in a study of early T cells in non-severe SARS-CoV-2 infection. TCRdb re-derived calls from the 5' RACE reads in MiXCR, one entry per CDR3 protein. Altogether some 55,000 distinct CDR3 sequences are present, approximately 12% being singletons, with the ten largest covering approximately 2.5%. The specimen was whole blood, collected at baseline. Source of these receptors: an adult who was a healthcare worker with PCR-confirmed SARS-CoV-2 infection or an uninfected control (not recorded which).

This chain joins TRBV27 and TRBJ1-5; no clear D gene. V lost 5 bases, J lost 3 bases, and 8 bases lay in between. The CDR3 has 13 amino acids. Germline loops: CDR1 MNHEY, CDR2 SMNVEV (reference sequence). The CDR3, as DNA: TGTGCCAGCAGTAGAAGGGACAATCAGCCCCAGCATTTT. Translated, it gives CASSRRDNQPQHF.

This clonotype showed up many times. The J gene is TRBJ2-7, the V gene TRBV6-2 or TRBV6-3; the match to TRBD1 covers 10 bases. Germline CDR1 is MNHEY and CDR2 is SVGEGT. The length of the CDR3 is 15 residues. Trimming took 5 bases from V and 5 from J; bases not matched to a gene: 9. The CDR3 sequence is CASSTPGTGDHEQYF. In DNA, the CDR3 is TGTGCCAGCAGTACTCCTGGGACAGGGGACCACGAGCAGTACTTC.

This clonotype was picked up many times. V usage is TRBV4-3 and J usage is TRBJ2-5, with 9 bases matching TRBD2. The germline V gene has CDR1 LGHNA and CDR2 YSLEER. This CDR3 is 17 amino acids long. After removal of 0 bases from V and 0 bases from J, the junction contained 5 bases not matched to a gene. CDR3 in DNA: TGCGCCAGCAGCCAAGAGCTAGCGGGACTGTACCAAGAGACCCAGTACTTC. Translated: CASSQELAGLYQETQYF.

This clonotype was detected only a few times. This chain links TRBV2 with TRBJ2-7; D not resolved. There are 11 residues in the CDR3. The V end lost 7 bases, the J end lost 6 bases, and 10 bases lay between the germline ends. The V gene's germline CDR1 is SNHLY and CDR2 FYNNEI. CDR3 residues: CASNVASEQYF. CDR3 nucleotide sequence: TGTGCCAGCAACGTGGCCAGCGAGCAGTACTTC.

The table lists this clonotype with a few counts. The chain has TRBV18 and TRBJ2-1; 7 nucleotides match TRBD1. Germline V lookup: CDR1 KGHSH, CDR2 LQKENI. The CDR3 is made up of 13 amino acids. Trimming at V came to 8 bases and at J to 7 bases, leaving 8 bases not matched to a gene. CDR3 nucleotide sequence: TGTGCCAGCAAGACACAGGGGTCGAATGAGCAGTTCTTC. It yields the protein CASKTQGSNEQFF.

This clonotype showed up many times. V usage is TRBV7-3 and J usage is TRBJ2-7; D is possibly TRBD2 (5 bases). The CDR3 contains 13 residues. CDR1 is SGHTA, CDR2 FQGTGA, per germline. Trimming removed 1 base from V and 7 bases from J, with 11 bases in between. CDR3 nucleotides: TGTGCCAGCAGCTTAAATGCCCAGCGGGAGCAGTACTTC. As protein: CASSLNAQREQYF.

There are a few counts of this clonotype. This chain links TRBV7-2 with TRBJ2-3; D gene unclear. The germline CDR1 and CDR2 sequences are SGHTA and FQGNSA. This CDR3 contains 13 residues. V was trimmed by 8 bases and J by 4 bases, leaving 13 bases between them. CDR3 DNA: TGTGCCAGCTCATCGGTCGTCCCAGATACGCAGTATTTT. It encodes CASSSVVPDTQYF. The full variable domain, its missing parts supplied by reference TRBV7-2 and TRBJ2-3, is GAGVSQSPSNKVTEKGKDVELRCDPISGHTALYWYRQSLGQGLEFLIYFQGNSAPDKSGLPSDRFSAERTGGSVSTLTIQRTQQEDSAVYLCASSSVVPDTQYFGPGTRLTVL.

This clonotype was counted between two and nine times. This chain joins TRBV27 and TRBJ2-2, with D tentatively TRBD2 (6 bases). Deletions cut 1 base from V and 0 bases from J, with 9 bases between. Per the germline V gene, CDR1 is MNHEY and CDR2 is SMNVEV (reference sequence). This CDR3 is built from 16 residues. In nucleotides, the CDR3 is TGTGCCAGCAGTTTATTCCCGGGAGCGAACACCGGGGAGCTGTTTTTT. Translated, it gives CASSLFPGANTGELFF.

This clonotype was detected ten times or more. The chain links TRBV10-3 to TRBJ2-2, with 11 positions matching TRBD2. Germline trimming cut 2 bases from V and 0 bases from J; bases unmatched to any gene: 2. Germline V CDR1 and CDR2: ENHRY, SYGVKD. CDR3 length: 17 residues. The CDR3 region is CAISEPLAGANTGELFF. In DNA form, the CDR3 reads TGTGCCATCAGTGAGCCACTAGCGGGAGCGAACACCGGGGAGCTGTTTTTT.

The V call is TRBV12-3 or TRBV12-4, the J call TRBJ2-3; D ambiguous. V dropped 6 bases and J dropped 4 bases, with 17 bases sitting between them. The CDR3 has 15 residues. This chain's CDR3 is CASSTPRVGSDTQYF. The CDR3, as DNA: TGTGCCAGCAGCACCCCCCGTGTCGGGTCAGATACGCAGTATTTT.

The table lists this clonotype with a few counts. This chain connects TRBV6-2 or TRBV6-3 to TRBJ2-1; 9 bases match TRBD2. Trimming removed 6 bases from V and 8 bases from J; junction bases left unmatched: 5. Germline V CDR1 and CDR2: MNHEY, SVGEGT. The CDR3 runs to 13 residues. The CDR3 is CASRLAGLDEQFF. For the CDR3, the DNA is TGTGCCAGCAGGCTAGCGGGATTGGATGAGCAGTTCTTC.

The chain links TRBV7-9 to TRBJ1-3; D gene ambiguous. Between the trimmed V and J ends, which lost 4 bases and 4 bases, there was a span of 14 bases. The CDR3 consists of 15 residues. Germline V lookup: CDR1 SEHNR, CDR2 FQNEAQ (reference sequence). The CDR3 nucleotides are TGTGCCAGCAGCTCATCTGCGTGGGAGGGAAACACCATATATTTT. Its translation: CASSSSAWEGNTIYF. Supplemented by reference TRBV7-9 and TRBJ1-3, the full variable domain reads DTGVSQNPRHKITKRGQNVTFRCDPISEHNRLYWYRQTLGQGPEFLTYFQNEAQLEKSRLLSDRFSAERPKGSFSTLEIQRTEQGDSAMYLCASSSSAWEGNTIYFGEGSWLTVV.

The chain joins TRBV6-5 to TRBJ2-1, with TRBD2 matching 12 bases. CDR1 is MNHEY and CDR2 is SVGAGI in the germline V gene. J lost 6 bases, V lost 5 bases, and 5 bases had no gene match. CDR3 length: 15 residues. The CDR3 nucleotides read TGTGCCAGCAGTCCAAGACTAGCGGGAGTCAATGAGCAGTTCTTC. Its protein is CASSPRLAGVNEQFF.

This clonotype has a handful of counts. The chain couples TRBV20-1 to TRBJ1-1; D is possibly TRBD1 (5 bases). CDR1 is DFQATT, CDR2 SNEGSKA, per germline (reference sequence). The ends were cut back, 7 bases at V and 0 bases at J, with 9 bases in the middle. The CDR3 runs 12 residues. The CDR3 protein is CSGGCMNTEAFF. In nucleotides, the CDR3 is TGCAGTGGGGGGTGCATGAACACTGAAGCTTTCTTT.

The sample holds many counts of this clonotype. The chain joins TRBV7-3 to TRBJ1-1, with TRBD1 matching 10 bases. The V gene's germline CDR1 is SGHTA and CDR2 FQGTGA. The CDR3 has 15 residues. Unmatched junction bases numbered 3, after V lost 3 bases and J lost 2 bases. CDR3 sequence: CASSLTGGGNTEAFF. The CDR3 region has the DNA TGTGCCAGCAGCTTGACAGGGGGCGGAAACACTGAAGCTTTCTTT. Looking up the rest from reference TRBV7-3 and TRBJ1-1 gives the full variable domain: GAGVSQTPSNKVTEKGKYVELRCDPISGHTALYWYRQSLGQGPEFLIYFQGTGAADDSGLPNDRFFAVRPEGSVSTLKIQRTERGDSAVYLCASSLTGGGNTEAFFGQGTRLTVV.

Many counts were recorded for this clonotype. The CDR3 DNA reads as TGTGCCAGCAGCCAGGGACAGATAAGATCTAATGGCTACACCTTC. Protein: CASSQGQIRSNGYTF. This chain joins TRBV3-1 and TRBJ1-2; TRBD1 agrees at 7 bases. This CDR3 comprises 15 residues. V was pared by 3 bases and J by 6 bases, with 10 bases of the junction left unmatched. Germline loops: CDR1 LGHDT, CDR2 YNNKEL (reference sequence). The full variable domain, in which reference TRBV3-1 and TRBJ1-2 provide the parts outside the CDR3, is DTAVSQTPKYLVTQMGNDKSIKCEQNLGHDTMYWYKQDSKKFLKIMFSYNNKELIINETVPNRFSPKSPDKAHLNLHINSLELGDSAVYFCASSQGQIRSNGYTFGSGTRLTVV.

This clonotype has a single count. A clone one base away is much larger, so this may be a read error. As the CDR3 is not closed by the conserved phenylalanine or tryptophan, this likely results from a read error. CDR3: CASSFEVGYEQYS. The CDR3 DNA reads TGTGCCAGCAGCTTCGAAGTGGGATACGAGCAGTACTCC. V is TRBV7-9 and J is TRBJ2-7; D gene unclear. There are 13 residues in the CDR3. Trimming left V 3 bases short and J 4 bases short, with 10 bases between. The germline gives CDR1 SEHNR, CDR2 FQNEAQ (reference sequence).

This chain's CDR3 is CSVLPRQGSNTEAFF. CDR3 nucleotide sequence: TGCAGCGTTCTACCCCGACAGGGAAGTAACACTGAAGCTTTCTTT. The chain links TRBV29-1 to TRBJ1-1; 7 bases match TRBD1. V was clipped by 5 bases and J by 2 bases; unmatched bases: 11. Germline CDR1 and CDR2: SQVTM and ANQGSEA. The CDR3 loop spans 15 amino acids.

This sequence joins TRBV7-6 and TRBJ2-1; no clear D gene. The V end lost 3 bases, the J end lost 0 bases, and 15 bases lay between the germline ends. Germline V gives CDR1 SGHVS, CDR2 FNYEAQ. This CDR3 is 17 amino acids long. CDR3 nucleotide sequence: TGTGCCAGCAGCTTTCGTCTCGGCGGAGACTCCTACAATGAGCAGTTCTTC. It specifies CASSFRLGGDSYNEQFF. The entire variable domain, with the rest obtained from reference TRBV7-6 and TRBJ2-1, is as follows: GAGVSQSPRYKVTKRGQDVALRCDPISGHVSLYWYRQALGQGPEFLTYFNYEAQQDKSGLPNDRFSAERPEGSISTLTIQRTEQRDSAMYRCASSFRLGGDSYNEQFFGPGTRLTVL.

The V gene is TRBV28, the J gene TRBJ2-7, with TRBD1 matching over 8 bases. CDR1 and CDR2 from the germline V gene are MDHEN and SYDVKM. The V gene end was trimmed by 7 bases and the J gene end by 4 bases; junction bases not matched to a gene: 12. The CDR3 extends over 15 amino acids. CDR3: CASIYDRGKWYEQYF. The CDR3 region has the DNA TGTGCCAGCATCTACGACAGGGGAAAATGGTACGAGCAGTACTTC.

This chain uses TRBV18 with TRBJ2-1; perhaps TRBD2 as D (5 bases). Trimming left V 1 base short and J 5 bases short, with 15 bases between. This CDR3 is 16 amino acids long. Per germline, CDR1 KGHSH and CDR2 LQKENI. The CDR3 protein is CASSPQPRLGNNEQFF. CDR3 bases: TGTGCCAGCTCACCACAGCCTAGGCTCGGGAACAATGAGCAGTTCTTC.

This clonotype was observed a handful of times. The genes are TRBV11-3 and TRBJ2-1; D possibly matches TRBD1 or TRBD2 (6 bases each). The CDR3 is made up of 15 amino acids. Trimming took off 1 base at V and 7 bases at J, with 14 bases between the two ends. CDR1 is SGHNT and CDR2 is YENEEA in the germline V gene. For the CDR3, the DNA is TGTGCCAGCAGCTTAGCTTCATCGGGGGCTAATGAGCAGTTCTTC. It encodes CASSLASSGANEQFF.

This chain joins TRBV20-1 and TRBJ2-1; TRBD2 matches at 9 bases. Germline assignment: CDR1 DFQATT and CDR2 SNEGSKA (reference sequence). Trimming at V came to 4 bases and at J to 4 bases, leaving 5 bases not matched to a gene. The CDR3 has 14 residues. This CDR3 is CSAKNSGGYNEQFF. CDR3 DNA sequence: TGCAGTGCTAAGAATAGCGGGGGTTACAATGAGCAGTTCTTC.

The chain recombines TRBV7-2 with TRBJ2-7; tentatively, D is TRBD1 (6 bases). The V and J ends lost 4 bases and 9 bases respectively, with 16 bases between them. Germline assignment: CDR1 SGHTA and CDR2 FQGNSA. The CDR3 has 13 residues. CDR3 bases: TGTGCCAGCAGCTCACTGGACAGCCCTACGCAGTACTTC. Translated, it gives CASSSLDSPTQYF. Using reference TRBV7-2 and TRBJ2-7 for the parts outside the CDR3, the full variable domain is GAGVSQSPSNKVTEKGKDVELRCDPISGHTALYWYRQSLGQGLEFLIYFQGNSAPDKSGLPSDRFSAERTGGSVSTLTIQRTQQEDSAVYLCASSSLDSPTQYFGPGTRLTVT.

This rearrangement joins TRBV28 to TRBJ2-5; the match to TRBD1 covers 7 bases. Germline V CDR1 and CDR2: MDHEN, SYDVKM. The CDR3 consists of 14 residues. V dropped 7 bases and J dropped 1; count of bases not matched to a gene: 6. The DNA of the CDR3 is TGTGCCAGCAACTCGGGACAGCTCCAAGAGACCCAGTACTTC. Protein sequence: CASNSGQLQETQYF.

CDR3 sequence (DNA): TGTGCCAGCAGCCCTCGGGGGGCCCTCTCCTACGAGCAGTACTTC. This gives the protein CASSPRGALSYEQYF. This sequence joins TRBV7-6 and TRBJ2-7; tentative D call: TRBD2 (7 bases). The CDR3 length is 15 residues. Germline V gene data show CDR1 as SGHVS and CDR2 as FNYEAQ. V was shortened by 5 bases and J by 0 bases, with 14 bases between the two germline ends. Full variable domain (outside the CDR3, taken from reference TRBV7-6 and TRBJ2-7): GAGVSQSPRYKVTKRGQDVALRCDPISGHVSLYWYRQALGQGPEFLTYFNYEAQQDKSGLPNDRFSAERPEGSISTLTIQRTEQRDSAMYRCASSPRGALSYEQYFGPGTRLTVT.

This clonotype has more than one count but fewer than ten. This chain links TRBV7-8 with TRBJ2-1, with TRBD2 identical over 9 bases. The CDR3 is made up of 16 amino acids. Germline V gene data show CDR1 as SGHVS and CDR2 as FQNEAQ. The J segment lost 4 bases and the V segment lost 6 bases, leaving 10 bases of the junction unmatched. CDR3 in DNA: TGTGCCAGCAGTAATATAGCGGGAGTAGTTTACAATGAGCAGTTCTTC. It is translated as CASSNIAGVVYNEQFF.

A single count supports this clonotype. The junction shows a germline mismatch at one end, possibly a read error. The chain joins TRBV20-1 to TRBJ1-1; D may be TRBD1 (5 bases). This CDR3 comprises 13 residues. CDR1 and CDR2 (germline): DFQATT, SNEGSKA (reference sequence). CDR3 nucleotide sequence: TGCAGTACTAGACCCGGGGGAGGCACTGAAGCTTTCTTT. Translation: CSTRPGGGTEAFF.

This clonotype has just a few counts. V and J are TRBV12-3 or TRBV12-4 and TRBJ1-6; possibly TRBD1 for D (5 bases). The CDR3 sequence is 14 residues long. The V end lost 6 bases, the J end lost 10 bases, and 16 bases lay between the germline ends. The CDR3 DNA reads as TGTGCCAGCAGAGGCCAAGCAGGGTCGTCACCCCTCCACTTT. Protein product: CASRGQAGSSPLHF.

The chain couples TRBV11-2 to TRBJ2-1; TRBD2 aligns across 7 bases. The ends lost 1 base at V and 6 bases at J; junction bases unmatched: 6. This CDR3 spans 15 amino acids. Germline CDR1 SGHAT, CDR2 FQNNGV. CDR3 nucleotide sequence: TGTGCCAGCAGCTTAGGACCCGCGGGAGCCAATGAGCAGTTCTTC. Translated, it gives CASSLGPAGANEQFF.

CDR3 bases: TGTGCCAGCAGCTTAGGGGGACTAGCGGGAGATGAGGCCGGGGAGCTGTTTTTT. Translation gives CASSLGGLAGDEAGELFF. V gene TRBV7-6 combines with J gene TRBJ2-2; 14 bases fit TRBD2. This CDR3 is 18 amino acids long. The junction had 7 bases not matched to a gene; V was cut back by 1 base and J by 6 bases. The germline V gene encodes CDR1 SGHVS and CDR2 FNYEAQ.